This T cell receptor beta chain was identified in a study of blood T cell repertoires in COVID-19 (dated by TCRdb to between 2020 and 2021). A note on the overall study: Samples from collaborators originated in the United States, Italy and Spain and spanned both the acute and convalescent phases of COVID-19. Deeply sampled blood TCRbeta repertoires from subjects exposed to, actively infected with, or recovered from COVID-19 were included in the dataset. Where HLA class I and class II types were available, the types were taken from metadata supplied by the sample provider, not from assay-based typing. A freely available public database, intended as a resource for researchers studying the immune response to SARS-CoV-2, is where the repertoires were released. The sample metadata nearly always contained a de-identified subject ID, COVID-19 status, age in years and sex. The samples were drawn from two sources: the first 160 participants of the ongoing ImmuneRACE study, and 1,000 to 1,500 subjects contributed by 6 global collaborators. The prospective study material was composed of cDNA or gDNA derived from T cells, B-cell-depleted T cells, or PBMCs.

Concerning this clone itself: It lacks a known antigen. Base qualities are not provided; no much larger clone lies one nucleotide away.

TCRbeta CDR3 regions were amplified from genomic DNA by means of the immunoSEQ Assay, a bias-controlled multiplex PCR. Per the original workflow: Within the assay, amplification of reference gene primers was used to estimate how many nucleated cells each sample contained. Sequence reads were collapsed and filtered to measure the absolute abundance of every unique TCRbeta CDR3 rearrangement. For each sample, productive Simpson clonality was calculated as the square root of Simpson's diversity index across productive rearrangements. Drawn from immuneACCESS, this table holds only the in-frame rearrangements with V and J called that TCRdb kept. Clones are partly lost; checked studies trace under half to an unresolved V gene and leave the rest unexplained. That table is the source of V, J and clone size, and D and trimming were worked out from the DNA. The table for this sample lists tens of thousands of clones; around three quarters of them were counted only once. 25% to 35% of the sample is held by the ten biggest clonotypes.

Findings and caveats that apply to the study as a whole: The quantity of clinical and demographic metadata differed by source and by participant and was supplied without curation.

Whole blood was collected in K2EDTA tubes by collaborating institutions according to the institutions' own protocols. For TCRbeta analysis, collaborators shipped samples as frozen whole blood, isolated PBMCs, or DNA extracted from either of those sample types. The CDR3 spans 13 residues, from the cysteine through the phenylalanine. The read is trimmed to its CDR3 DNA, 39 bases read in frame from base 1. V is shortened by 8 bases, J by 4 bases, and the region joining them spans 14 bases. The germline V gene (reference sequence) specifies LNHDA as CDR1 and SQIVND as CDR2. The TCR comes from a human donor in a cohort sampled during active COVID-19. The chain is assembled from TRBV19 and TRBJ1-1; a confident D gene designation cannot be given. Material for sequencing was peripheral blood. The CDR3 corresponds to CASLADSGTEAFF. The bases are TGTGCCAGTCTGGCGGATTCTGGCACTGAAGCTTTCTTT.